The present TCR beta chain was sequenced within a study of cytomegalovirus exposure and HLA in healthy donors. Overall study findings and caveats: Fewer N-insertions than the 666-donor mean were reportedly shown by an Asian-associated ancestry cluster in a later analysis. Productive rates of about 90% or about 30% were seen for most TCR beta V segments in an earlier analysis. Reports showed the classifier diagnosing cytomegalovirus status with high specificity and sensitivity.

PCR amplification relied on 60 Vbeta primers (plus 13 Jbeta primers). Clones were read by immunoSEQ multiplex PCR, and TCRdb kept only the in-frame ones, dropping some. The data show about 130,000 clones, about four fifths seen once. The ends lost 0 bases at V and 5 bases at J; junction bases unmatched: 9. The CDR3 totals 16 residues. Germline loops: CDR1 LNHNV, CDR2 YYDKDF (reference sequence). On this clone itself: Its antigen remains unknown.

The sequencing input was PBMCs. The TCR originated in a young man in good health and CMV-seronegative. The chain couples TRBV15 to TRBJ2-5; 7 nucleotides align to TRBD2. The CDR3 nucleotides read TGTGCCACCAGCAGAGATTGGGCGGGAGCGGGGGAGACCCAGTACTTC. Its protein is CATSRDWAGAGETQYF.